A single sample is the source of the 27 T cell receptor beta chains below, sequenced in a study of vaccination effects on CD4 cells after COVID-19. ViraFEST used viral peptide pools to expand antigen-specific CD4+ T cells before sequencing. The culture ran for approximately nine days before CD4+ T cells were isolated. This individual tested PCR-positive for SARS-CoV-2 infection between March and December 2020. Antigen specificity for these receptors is unknown. The assay was immunoSEQ multiplex PCR, and TCRdb's table has in-frame clones only and misses some. The profile covers about 19,000 clones, with roughly 80% appearing a single time and 16% taken by the ten largest. The specimen was CD4+ T cells from PBMCs cultured with SARS-CoV-2 spike peptides, collected before COVID-19 vaccination. The receptor set was obtained from a human donor who had a prior SARS-CoV-2 infection.

This clone was counted only a few times. The chain links TRBV13 to TRBJ2-7; D gene uncertain. Germline V gives CDR1 PRHDT, CDR2 FYEKMQ (reference sequence). V dropped 3 bases and J dropped 2 bases, with 8 bases sitting between them. The CDR3 runs 13 residues. The CDR3 nucleotides are TGTGCCAGCAGCTTCAGGAGTGCCTACGAGCAGTACTTC. This encodes CASSFRSAYEQYF. The full variable domain, with the rest looked up from reference TRBV13 and TRBJ2-7, is AAGVIQSPRHLIKEKRETATLKCYPIPRHDTVYWYQQGPGQDPQFLISFYEKMQSDKGSIPDRFSAQQFSDYHSELNMSSLELGDSALYFCASSFRSAYEQYFGPGTRLTVT.

This sequence joins TRBV6-1 and TRBJ1-5; D is uncertain. V lost 0 bases, J lost 0 bases, and 6 bases lay in between. The CDR3 covers 15 residues. Germline CDR1 reads MNHNS; CDR2 reads SASEGT. The CDR3 region is CASSEAMVSNQPQHF. CDR3 nucleotide sequence: TGTGCCAGCAGTGAAGCCATGGTTAGCAATCAGCCCCAGCATTTT.

The gene calls are TRBV15 and TRBJ2-7; D uncertain. CDR3 size: 15 residues. V was trimmed by 0 bases and J by 3 bases, leaving 12 bases between them. CDR1 and CDR2 (germline): LNHNV, YYDKDF (reference sequence). For the CDR3, the DNA is TGTGCCACCAGCAGAGATAGGTACAGATTCTACGAGCAGTACTTC. Translated, it gives CATSRDRYRFYEQYF.

The V gene is TRBV29-1, the J gene TRBJ1-4; no clear D gene. Between the trimmed V and J ends, which lost 7 bases and 5 bases, there was a span of 14 bases. CDR1 is SQVTM, CDR2 ANQGSEA, per germline. The CDR3 sequence is 13 residues long. CDR3 bases: TGCAGCGCTATGCCACACGCCAATGAAAAACTGTTTTTT. Residues: CSAMPHANEKLFF. The whole variable domain, remainder taken from reference TRBV29-1 and TRBJ1-4, is SAVISQKPSRDICQRGTSLTIQCQVDSQVTMMFWYRQQPGQSLTLIATANQGSEATYESGFVIDKFPISRPNLTFSTLTVSNMSPEDSSIYLCSAMPHANEKLFFGSGTQLSVL.

The rearrangement uses TRBV5-1 and TRBJ1-2; the match to TRBD1 covers 8 bases. There are 16 residues in the CDR3. CDR1 SGHRS and CDR2 YFSETQ come from the germline V gene. Trimming cost V 5 bases and J 5 bases; bases outside gene matches: 14. CDR3 sequence: CASRPITNRGIYGYTF. CDR3 DNA: TGCGCCAGCAGACCCATTACAAACAGGGGGATATATGGCTACACCTTC. Filled out from reference TRBV5-1 and TRBJ1-2, the complete variable domain reads KAGVTQTPRYLIKTRGQQVTLSCSPISGHRSVSWYQQTPGQGLQFLFEYFSETQRNKGNFPGRFSGRQFSNSRSEMNVSTLELGDSALYLCASRPITNRGIYGYTFGSGTRLTVV.

The CDR3 coding sequence is TGTGCCAGCAGCTTATTCGGGGGGATCTACGAGCAGTACTTC. This sequence encodes CASSLFGGIYEQYF. The V gene is TRBV7-2, the J gene TRBJ2-7, with TRBD2 matching over 7 bases. CDR1 is SGHTA and CDR2 is FQGNSA in the germline V gene. The CDR3 has 14 amino acids. V lost 2 bases to trimming and J lost 3 bases; unmatched junction nucleotides: 4. Together with reference TRBV7-2 and TRBJ2-7, the CDR3 gives the full variable domain: GAGVSQSPSNKVTEKGKDVELRCDPISGHTALYWYRQSLGQGLEFLIYFQGNSAPDKSGLPSDRFSAERTGGSVSTLTIQRTQQEDSAVYLCASSLFGGIYEQYFGPGTRLTVT.

The J gene is TRBJ2-5, the V gene TRBV7-8; 8 bases line up with TRBD2. Germline values: CDR1 SGHVS, CDR2 FQNEAQ. The CDR3 spans 14 residues. J was trimmed by 4 bases and V by 5 bases; bases with no gene match: 6. The CDR3: CASSESTSGETQYF. Written as DNA, the CDR3 is TGTGCCAGCAGCGAATCAACTAGCGGAGAGACCCAGTACTTC.

The chain links TRBV5-6 to TRBJ1-1; a possible D gene is TRBD1 (6 bases). Trimming removed 1 base at V and 0 bases at J, with 13 bases between. The CDR3 has 16 residues. CDR1 and CDR2 (germline): SGHDT, YYEEEE. The CDR3 DNA reads TGTGCCAGCAGCTTGTACAGGGCCAACATGAACACTGAAGCTTTCTTT. Amino acid sequence: CASSLYRANMNTEAFF.

The genes are TRBV7-9 and TRBJ1-4; D is perhaps TRBD1 (6 bases). V dropped 3 bases and J dropped 7 bases, with 12 bases sitting between them. The length of the CDR3 is 14 residues. Germline CDR1 reads SEHNR; CDR2 reads FQNEAQ (reference sequence). The CDR3 nucleotides read TGTGCCAGCAGCTTTGGGGGCTCGGGTGAAAAACTGTTTTTT. Translation gives CASSFGGSGEKLFF.

This clone was seen a few times. The chain employs TRBV2 and TRBJ2-2, with 9 nucleotides matching TRBD2. Trimming at V came to 6 bases and at J to 3 bases, leaving 2 bases not matched to a gene. The CDR3 totals 14 residues. Germline V gene lookup returns CDR1 SNHLY and CDR2 FYNNEI. CDR3 sequence: CASRVAGDTGELFF. The CDR3 DNA is TGTGCCAGCAGAGTAGCGGGGGACACCGGGGAGCTGTTTTTT.

There are a few counts of this clone. V gene TRBV7-2 combines with J gene TRBJ1-2; TRBD1 matches 10 bases. The CDR3 totals 19 residues. Losses at the gene ends were 1 base for V and 3 bases for J; bases not matched to a gene: 14. Germline loops: CDR1 SGHTA, CDR2 FQGNSA. The CDR3 spells CASSLVLRAWDRGHYGYTF. The CDR3 DNA follows: TGTGCCAGCAGCTTAGTGTTACGGGCGTGGGACAGGGGACACTATGGCTACACCTTC.

The chain employs TRBV11-2 and TRBJ1-2, with D unresolved. Per the germline V gene, CDR1 is SGHAT and CDR2 is FQNNGV. The CDR3 covers 12 residues. The V gene lost 5 bases and the J gene lost 4 bases, with 8 bases spanning the gap. CDR3: CASSQSIYGYTF. CDR3 nucleotide sequence: TGTGCCAGCAGCCAAAGTATCTATGGCTACACCTTC. The entire variable domain, with the rest obtained from reference TRBV11-2 and TRBJ1-2, is as follows: EAGVAQSPRYKIIEKRQSVAFWCNPISGHATLYWYQQILGQGPKLLIQFQNNGVVDDSQLPKDRFSAERLKGVDSTLKIQPAKLEDSAVYLCASSQSIYGYTFGSGTRLTVV.

This clone showed up just a few times. The genes are TRBV6-5 and TRBJ2-7, with TRBD2 as a possible D gene (6 bases). Germline CDR1 and CDR2: MNHEY and SVGAGI. The CDR3 is 12 residues long. Trimming shortened V by 4 bases and J by 3 bases, and 7 bases separated the two germline ends. CDR3 nucleotide sequence: TGTGCCAGCAGTTTGGGGGGCTACGAGCAGTACTTC. Its translation: CASSLGGYEQYF.

The genes are TRBV2 and TRBJ1-1; tentative D call: TRBD1 (6 bases). The CDR3 loop spans 15 amino acids. V gave up 6 bases and J gave up 5 bases, with 19 bases separating them. CDR1 SNHLY and CDR2 FYNNEI come from the germline V gene. DNA of the CDR3: TGTGCCAGCAGCCCCGGGGGAGGGGGGGGAACTGAAGCTTTCTTT. Translation: CASSPGGGGGTEAFF. The whole variable domain, remainder taken from reference TRBV2 and TRBJ1-1, is EPEVTQTPSHQVTQMGQEVILRCVPISNHLYFYWYRQILGQKVEFLVSFYNNEISEKSEIFDDQFSVERPDGSNFTLKIRSTKLEDSAMYFCASSPGGGGGTEAFFGQGTRLTVV.

The chain is built from TRBV18 and TRBJ2-2; a possible D gene is TRBD2 (5 bases). Germline V gene lookup returns CDR1 KGHSH and CDR2 LQKENI. Between the trimmed V and J ends, which lost 0 bases and 5 bases, there was a span of 16 bases. This CDR3 is built from 17 residues. The CDR3 reads CASSPPRAIRWTGELFF. For the CDR3, the DNA is TGTGCCAGCTCACCACCGCGGGCTATCCGATGGACCGGGGAGCTGTTTTTT.

The rearrangement joins TRBV5-1 to TRBJ1-1; the D gene is possibly TRBD1 (5 bases). CDR3 length equals 16 residues. Trimming shortened V by 1 base and J by 0 bases, and 13 bases separated the two germline ends. Germline V CDR1 and CDR2: SGHRS, YFSETQ. CDR3 in DNA: TGCGCCAGCAGCTTGAGTCCGGGGGGGATGAACACTGAAGCTTTCTTT. Its protein product is CASSLSPGGMNTEAFF.

J is TRBJ1-5 and V is TRBV30, with 7 bases lining up with TRBD1. CDR1 is GTSNPN and CDR2 is SVGIG in the germline V gene (reference sequence). CDR3 length equals 13 residues. The V and J ends lost 5 bases and 9 bases, in that order; junction bases with no gene match: 10. CDR3 protein: CAWADRQTAPQHF. For the CDR3, the DNA is TGTGCCTGGGCGGACAGGCAAACTGCGCCCCAGCATTTT.

The chain carries TRBV7-9 and TRBJ1-2; D unresolved. Germline CDR1 and CDR2: SEHNR and FQNEAQ (reference sequence). The V end lost 5 bases, the J end lost 4 bases, and 8 bases lay between the germline ends. The CDR3 spans 12 residues. CDR3 protein: CASSPLRYGYTF. The CDR3 region has the DNA TGTGCCAGCAGCCCCCTTCGCTATGGCTACACCTTC. Using reference TRBV7-9 and TRBJ1-2 for the parts outside the CDR3, the full variable domain is DTGVSQNPRHKITKRGQNVTFRCDPISEHNRLYWYRQTLGQGPEFLTYFQNEAQLEKSRLLSDRFSAERPKGSFSTLEIQRTEQGDSAMYLCASSPLRYGYTFGSGTRLTVV.

CDR3 bases: TGTGCCAGCAGTTCTTCCGGACTAGCGGGAAGGGCGGGCACCGGGGAGCTGTTTTTT. This sequence encodes CASSSSGLAGRAGTGELFF. The V gene is TRBV27, the J gene TRBJ2-2, with 12 bases lining up with TRBD2. The CDR3 sequence is 19 residues long. Germline V gives CDR1 MNHEY, CDR2 SMNVEV (reference sequence). The V gene end was trimmed by 4 bases and the J gene end by 4 bases; junction bases not matched to a gene: 13.

The chain links TRBV13 to TRBJ2-3; the D call may be TRBD1 or TRBD2 (5 bases each). The CDR3 spans 13 residues. Germline assignment: CDR1 PRHDT and CDR2 FYEKMQ (reference sequence). V lost 7 bases to trimming and J lost 0 bases, with 8 bases between them. In nucleotides, the CDR3 is TGTGCCAGCAAAAGGGACAGCACAGATACGCAGTATTTT. It yields the protein CASKRDSTDTQYF.

There are a few counts of this clone. The rearrangement uses TRBV9 and TRBJ1-3, with 7 nucleotides matching TRBD1. The CDR3 totals 13 residues. Germline lookup yields CDR1 SGDLS and CDR2 YYNGEE. J gave up 3 bases and V 9 bases, and 6 bases lay outside the gene matches. The CDR3 here is CATRGGGGNTIYF. The CDR3 nucleotides read TGTGCCACCAGGGGGGGAGGTGGAAACACCATATATTTT.

The chain is built from TRBV4-3 and TRBJ1-1, with a weak D call TRBD1 (5 bases). From germline, CDR1 is LGHNA and CDR2 YSLEER. V was pared by 4 bases and J by 7 bases, with 16 bases between. This CDR3 comprises 14 residues. The CDR3 DNA sequence: TGCGCCAGCAGCCGGGGGTGGGCAGACTTTGAAGCTTTCTTT. Translation gives CASSRGWADFEAFF.

This clone was counted a few times. The chain has TRBV2 and TRBJ1-5; possible D gene TRBD1, 6 bases. This CDR3 comprises 13 residues. Germline V CDR1 and CDR2: SNHLY, FYNNEI. The germline V and J ends were trimmed by 6 bases and 7 bases, with 13 bases remaining between them. The CDR3, as DNA: TGTGCCAGCAGCACAGGGATACAACAGCCCCAGCATTTT. It is translated as CASSTGIQQPQHF.

The rearrangement links TRBV12-3 or TRBV12-4 to TRBJ2-1; unclear D gene. The CDR3 consists of 12 residues. The V gene lost 7 bases and the J gene lost 10 bases, with 14 bases spanning the gap. The CDR3 region has the DNA TGTGCCAGCATCATGAACGAGCTAGAGCAGTTCTTC. Protein product: CASIMNELEQFF.

This clone was counted a few times. The V gene is TRBV10-3, the J gene TRBJ2-1, with unresolved D. V lost 6 bases, J lost 12 bases, and 15 bases lay in between. The CDR3 loop spans 12 amino acids. The germline V gene encodes CDR1 ENHRY and CDR2 SYGVKD. The CDR3 region has the DNA TGTGCCATCAGCGTAGACCCTAATCCGCAGTTCTTC. This translates into CAISVDPNPQFF.

This clone has only one observation. J is TRBJ1-2 and V is TRBV3-1 (or the pseudogene TRBV3-2); D remains unclear. V dropped 0 bases and J dropped 3 bases, with 8 bases sitting between them. The CDR3 covers 14 residues. CDR1 is LGHDT and CDR2 is YNNKEL in the germline V gene (reference sequence). This chain's CDR3 is CASSQDNRDYGYTF. In DNA form, the CDR3 reads TGTGCCAGCAGCCAAGACAACAGAGACTATGGCTACACCTTC.

The gene calls are TRBV19 and TRBJ2-5; no clear D gene. V lost 3 bases, J lost 2 bases, and 7 bases lay in between. Germline CDR1 and CDR2: LNHDA and SQIVND (reference sequence). This CDR3 is 13 amino acids long. Written as DNA, the CDR3 is TGTGCCAGTAGTATCCAGGAGCAAGAGACCCAGTACTTC. Translation: CASSIQEQETQYF.